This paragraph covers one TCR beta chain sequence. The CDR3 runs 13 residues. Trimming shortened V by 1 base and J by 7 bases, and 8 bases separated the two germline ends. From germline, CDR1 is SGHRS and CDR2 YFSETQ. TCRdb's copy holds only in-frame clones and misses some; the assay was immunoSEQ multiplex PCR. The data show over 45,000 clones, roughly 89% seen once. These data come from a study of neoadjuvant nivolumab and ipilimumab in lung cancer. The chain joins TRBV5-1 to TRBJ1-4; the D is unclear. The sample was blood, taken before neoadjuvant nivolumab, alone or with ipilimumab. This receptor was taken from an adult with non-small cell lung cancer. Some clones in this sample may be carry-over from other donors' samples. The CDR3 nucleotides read TGCGCCAGCAGCTTGCTGGGGTTTGAAAAACTGTTTTTT. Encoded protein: CASSLLGFEKLFF. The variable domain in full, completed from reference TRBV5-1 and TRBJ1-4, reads KAGVTQTPRYLIKTRGQQVTLSCSPISGHRSVSWYQQTPGQGLQFLFEYFSETQRNKGNFPGRFSGRQFSNSRSEMNVSTLELGDSALYLCASSLLGFEKLFFGSGTQLSVL.